The clone carrying this TCR beta chain showed up just a few times. The antigen remains undetermined. At least 6.5 million PBMCs were isolated per sample. The data derive from a study of blood T cells in healthy people across ages. Next came a second PCR, run for about 6 to 12 cycles, which used a sample-barcoded 5' primer along with a J-beta primer mix. A template-switch adaptor containing 12 random nucleotides labeled each cDNA molecule. TCRdb processed the 5' RACE reads anew with MiXCR; each CDR3 protein has one entry. The table records about 1.5 million distinct CDR3 sequences, under 55% of them present only once. CDR1 and CDR2 (germline): SQVTM, ANQGSEA. The CDR3 is made up of 13 amino acids. V was pared by 5 bases and J by 2 bases, with 12 bases between. Study observations and caveats: More naive CD4+ cells and higher diversity marked long-lived donors relative to aged donors. Researchers said unsorted PBMCs prevented a conclusive naive versus antigen-experienced comparison.

The chain couples TRBV29-1 to TRBJ2-5; possibly TRBD1 for D (5 bases). This receptor was obtained from a woman younger than 35 in good health. The sequencing input was blood. This chain's CDR3 is CSVTIQVQETQYF. CDR3 DNA sequence: TGCAGCGTTACCATACAGGTTCAAGAGACCCAGTACTTC.